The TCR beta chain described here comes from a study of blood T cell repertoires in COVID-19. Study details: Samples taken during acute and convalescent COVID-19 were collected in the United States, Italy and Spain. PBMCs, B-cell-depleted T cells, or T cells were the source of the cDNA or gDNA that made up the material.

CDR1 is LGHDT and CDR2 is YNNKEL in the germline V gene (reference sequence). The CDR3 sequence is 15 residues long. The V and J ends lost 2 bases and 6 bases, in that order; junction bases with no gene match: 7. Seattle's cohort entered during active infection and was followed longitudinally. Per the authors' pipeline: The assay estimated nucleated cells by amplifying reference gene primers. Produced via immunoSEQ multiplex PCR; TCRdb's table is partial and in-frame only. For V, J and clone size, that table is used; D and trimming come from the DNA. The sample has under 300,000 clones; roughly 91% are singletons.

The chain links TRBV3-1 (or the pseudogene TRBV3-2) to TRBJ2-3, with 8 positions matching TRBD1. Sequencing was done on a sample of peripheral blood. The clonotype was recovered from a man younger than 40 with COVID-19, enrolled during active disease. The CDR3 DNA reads TGTGCCAGCAGCCAACGGACAGGGTCTTGGGATACGCAGTATTTT. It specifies CASSQRTGSWDTQYF.